This T cell receptor (beta chain) was sequenced for a study of T cells in Graves' hyperthyroidism and ophthalmopathy. Study outcomes and limitations: A 13 V-J model separated ophthalmopathy from stable hyperthyroidism.

CDR1 is SGHNT, CDR2 YYREEE, per germline (reference sequence). The CDR3 runs to 16 residues. J lost 1 base, V lost 4 bases, and 11 bases had no gene match. It was RNA transcripts that yielded the amplified TCR beta CDR3 regions. RT-PCR in the first round (using the HTBI primer set) targeted the TCR CDR3. TCRdb independently ran MiXCR on the multiplex PCR reads; one entry per CDR3 protein. This table holds around 25,000 distinct CDR3 sequences, about 53% found once. For this clonotype: What it recognizes is unknown.

V usage is TRBV5-4 and J usage is TRBJ2-7, with 7 nucleotides matching TRBD2. The sequence derives from a woman in her forties with Graves' hyperthyroidism that later progressed to Graves' ophthalmopathy. The sample taken for sequencing was blood. CDR3 nucleotides: TGTGCCAGCAGCACCAACTTGGCGGGAGTGTCCTACGAGCAGTACTTC. This sequence encodes CASSTNLAGVSYEQYF.